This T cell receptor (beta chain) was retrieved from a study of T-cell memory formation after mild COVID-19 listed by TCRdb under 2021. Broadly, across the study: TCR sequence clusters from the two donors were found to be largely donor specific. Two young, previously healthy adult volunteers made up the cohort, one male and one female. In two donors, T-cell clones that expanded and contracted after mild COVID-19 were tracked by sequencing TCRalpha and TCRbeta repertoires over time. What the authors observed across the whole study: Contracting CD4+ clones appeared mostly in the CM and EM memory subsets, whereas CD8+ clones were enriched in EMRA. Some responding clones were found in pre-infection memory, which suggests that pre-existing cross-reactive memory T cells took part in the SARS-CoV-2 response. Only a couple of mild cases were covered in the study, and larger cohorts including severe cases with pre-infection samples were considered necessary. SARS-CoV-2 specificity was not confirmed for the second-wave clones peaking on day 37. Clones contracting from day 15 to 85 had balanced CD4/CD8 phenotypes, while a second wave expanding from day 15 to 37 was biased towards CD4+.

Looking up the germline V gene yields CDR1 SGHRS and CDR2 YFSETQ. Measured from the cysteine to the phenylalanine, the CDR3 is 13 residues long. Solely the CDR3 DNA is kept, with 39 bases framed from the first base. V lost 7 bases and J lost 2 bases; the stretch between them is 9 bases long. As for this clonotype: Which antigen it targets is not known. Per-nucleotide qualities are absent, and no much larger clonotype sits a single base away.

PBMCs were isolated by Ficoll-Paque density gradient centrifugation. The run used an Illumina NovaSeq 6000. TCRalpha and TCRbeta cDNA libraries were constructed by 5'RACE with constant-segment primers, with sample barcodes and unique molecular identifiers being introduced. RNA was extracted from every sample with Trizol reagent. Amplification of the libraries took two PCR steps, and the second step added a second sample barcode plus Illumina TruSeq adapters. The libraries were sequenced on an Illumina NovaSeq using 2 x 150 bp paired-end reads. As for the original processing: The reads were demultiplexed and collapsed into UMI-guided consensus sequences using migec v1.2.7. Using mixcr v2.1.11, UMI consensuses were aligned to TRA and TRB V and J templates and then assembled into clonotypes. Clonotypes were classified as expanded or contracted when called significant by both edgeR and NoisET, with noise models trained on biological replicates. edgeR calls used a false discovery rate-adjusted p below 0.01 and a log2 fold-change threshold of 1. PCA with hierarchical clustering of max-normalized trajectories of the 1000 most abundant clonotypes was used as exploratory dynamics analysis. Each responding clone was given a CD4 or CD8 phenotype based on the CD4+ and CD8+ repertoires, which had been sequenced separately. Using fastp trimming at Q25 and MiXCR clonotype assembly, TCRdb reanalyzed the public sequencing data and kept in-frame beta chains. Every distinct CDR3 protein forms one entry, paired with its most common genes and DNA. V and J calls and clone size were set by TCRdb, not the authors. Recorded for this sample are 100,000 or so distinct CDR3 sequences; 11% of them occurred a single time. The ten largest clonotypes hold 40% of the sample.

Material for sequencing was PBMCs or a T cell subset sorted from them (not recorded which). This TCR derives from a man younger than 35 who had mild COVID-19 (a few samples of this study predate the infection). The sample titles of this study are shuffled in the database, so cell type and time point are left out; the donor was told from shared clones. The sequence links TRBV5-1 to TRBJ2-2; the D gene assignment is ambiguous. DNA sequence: TGCGCCAGCGGAGACCCTAACACCGGGGAGCTGTTTTTT. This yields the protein CASGDPNTGELFF.